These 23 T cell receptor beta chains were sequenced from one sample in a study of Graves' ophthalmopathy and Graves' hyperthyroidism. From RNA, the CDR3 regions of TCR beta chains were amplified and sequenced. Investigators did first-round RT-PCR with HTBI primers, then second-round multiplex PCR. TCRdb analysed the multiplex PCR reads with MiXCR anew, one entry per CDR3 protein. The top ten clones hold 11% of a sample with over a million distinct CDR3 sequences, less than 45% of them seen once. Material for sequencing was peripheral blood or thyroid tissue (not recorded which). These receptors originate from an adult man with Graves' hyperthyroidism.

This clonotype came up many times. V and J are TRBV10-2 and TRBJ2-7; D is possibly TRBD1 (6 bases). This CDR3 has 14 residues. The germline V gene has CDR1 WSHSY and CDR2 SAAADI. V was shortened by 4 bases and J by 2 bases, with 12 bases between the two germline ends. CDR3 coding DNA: TGCGCCAGCAGTGTTAACAGGGCAACCTACGAGCAGTACTTC. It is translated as CASSVNRATYEQYF.

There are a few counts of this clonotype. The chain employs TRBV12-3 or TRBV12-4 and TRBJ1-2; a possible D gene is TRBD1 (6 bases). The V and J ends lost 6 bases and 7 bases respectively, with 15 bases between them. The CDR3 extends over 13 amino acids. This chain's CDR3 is CASRPTGLSGYTF. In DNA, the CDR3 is TGTGCCAGCAGACCTACAGGGCTGAGTGGCTACACCTTC.

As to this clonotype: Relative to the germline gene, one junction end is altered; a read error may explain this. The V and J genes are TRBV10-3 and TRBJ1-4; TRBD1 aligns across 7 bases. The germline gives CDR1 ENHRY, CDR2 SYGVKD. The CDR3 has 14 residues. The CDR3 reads CAISESTGRENLFF. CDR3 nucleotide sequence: TGTGCCATCAGTGAGTCGACAGGGAGGGAAAACCTGTTTTTT.

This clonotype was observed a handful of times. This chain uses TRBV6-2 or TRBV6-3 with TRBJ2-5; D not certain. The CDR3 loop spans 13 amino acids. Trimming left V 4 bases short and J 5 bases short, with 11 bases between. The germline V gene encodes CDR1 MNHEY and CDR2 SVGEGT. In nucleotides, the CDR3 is TGTGCCAGCAGTTTGCGACTGTTCGAGACCCAGTACTTC. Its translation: CASSLRLFETQYF.

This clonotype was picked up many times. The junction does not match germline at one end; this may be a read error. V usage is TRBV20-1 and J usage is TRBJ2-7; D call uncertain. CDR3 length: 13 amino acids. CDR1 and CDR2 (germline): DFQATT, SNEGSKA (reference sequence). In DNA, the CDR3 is TGCAGTGCTCATAGGCTAGGTTCCTCCGAGCAGTACTTC. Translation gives CSAHRLGSSEQYF.

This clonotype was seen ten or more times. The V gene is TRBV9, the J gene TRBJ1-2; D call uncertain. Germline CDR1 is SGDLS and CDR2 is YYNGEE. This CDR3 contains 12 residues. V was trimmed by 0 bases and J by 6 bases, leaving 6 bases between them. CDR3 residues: CASSVGLDGYTF. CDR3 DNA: TGTGCCAGCAGCGTAGGATTGGATGGCTACACCTTC.

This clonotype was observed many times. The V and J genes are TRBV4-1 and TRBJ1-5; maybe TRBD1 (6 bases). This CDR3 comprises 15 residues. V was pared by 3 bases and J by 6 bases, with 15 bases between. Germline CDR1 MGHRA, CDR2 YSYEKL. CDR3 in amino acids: CASSQETGGGQPQHF. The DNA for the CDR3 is TGCGCCAGCAGCCAGGAGACAGGCGGCGGTCAGCCCCAGCATTTT.

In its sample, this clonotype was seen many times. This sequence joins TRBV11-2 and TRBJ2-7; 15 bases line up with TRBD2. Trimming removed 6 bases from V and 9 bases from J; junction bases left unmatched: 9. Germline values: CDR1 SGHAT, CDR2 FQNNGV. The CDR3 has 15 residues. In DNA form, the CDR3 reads TGTGCCAGCAGTCGGACTAGCGGGGGGGCGTCTCTGCAGTACTTC. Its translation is CASSRTSGGASLQYF.

CDR3 amino acids: CSAYPTGPLSYEQYF. The DNA for the CDR3 is TGCAGTGCATATCCTACAGGCCCCCTTTCCTACGAGCAGTACTTC. The J gene is TRBJ2-7, the V gene TRBV20-1; a possible D gene is TRBD1 (5 bases). The CDR3 is 15 residues long. Germline V gene data show CDR1 as DFQATT and CDR2 as SNEGSKA (reference sequence). V was shortened by 6 bases and J by 1 base, with 19 bases between the two germline ends.

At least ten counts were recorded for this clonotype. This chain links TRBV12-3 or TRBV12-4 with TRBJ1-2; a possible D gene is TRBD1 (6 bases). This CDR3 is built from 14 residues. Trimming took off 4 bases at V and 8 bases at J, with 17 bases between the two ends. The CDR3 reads CASSYRTVRGGYTF. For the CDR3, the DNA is TGTGCCAGCAGTTATAGGACAGTCAGGGGCGGCTACACCTTC.

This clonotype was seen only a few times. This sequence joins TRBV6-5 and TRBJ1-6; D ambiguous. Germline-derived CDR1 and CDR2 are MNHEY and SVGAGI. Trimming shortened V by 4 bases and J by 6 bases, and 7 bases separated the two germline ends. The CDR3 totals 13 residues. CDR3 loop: CASSWATNSPLHF. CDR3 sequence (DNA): TGTGCCAGCAGTTGGGCGACTAATTCACCCCTCCACTTT.

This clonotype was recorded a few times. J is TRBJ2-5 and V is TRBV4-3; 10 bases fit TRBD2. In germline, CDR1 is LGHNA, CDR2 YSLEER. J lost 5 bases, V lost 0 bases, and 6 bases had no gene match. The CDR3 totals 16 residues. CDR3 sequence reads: CASSQETAGGPETQYF. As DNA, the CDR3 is TGCGCCAGCAGCCAAGAAACAGCGGGAGGGCCGGAGACCCAGTACTTC.

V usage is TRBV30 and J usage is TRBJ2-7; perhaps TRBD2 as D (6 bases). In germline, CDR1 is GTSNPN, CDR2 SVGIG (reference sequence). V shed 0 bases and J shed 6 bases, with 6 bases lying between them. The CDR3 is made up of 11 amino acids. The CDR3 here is CAWSVEGEQYF. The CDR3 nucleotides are TGTGCCTGGAGTGTGGAGGGCGAGCAGTACTTC.

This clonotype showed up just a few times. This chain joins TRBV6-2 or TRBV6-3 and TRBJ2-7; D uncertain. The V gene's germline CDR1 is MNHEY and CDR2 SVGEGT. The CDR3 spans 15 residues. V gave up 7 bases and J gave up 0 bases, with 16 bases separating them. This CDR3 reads CASNRPTTSSYEQYF. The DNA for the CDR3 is TGTGCCAGCAACCGTCCCACGACGAGCTCCTACGAGCAGTACTTC.

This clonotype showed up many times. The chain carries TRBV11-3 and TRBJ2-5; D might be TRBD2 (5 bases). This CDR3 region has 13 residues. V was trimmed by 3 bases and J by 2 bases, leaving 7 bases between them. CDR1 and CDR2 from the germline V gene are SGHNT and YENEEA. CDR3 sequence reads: CASSFEGQETQYF. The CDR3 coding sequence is TGTGCCAGCAGCTTCGAGGGACAAGAGACCCAGTACTTC.

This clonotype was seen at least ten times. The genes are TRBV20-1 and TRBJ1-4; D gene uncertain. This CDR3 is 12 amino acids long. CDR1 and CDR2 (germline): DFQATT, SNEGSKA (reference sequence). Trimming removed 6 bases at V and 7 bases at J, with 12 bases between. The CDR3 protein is CSAASSVEKLFF. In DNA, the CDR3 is TGCAGTGCCGCCAGTTCGGTTGAAAAACTGTTTTTT.

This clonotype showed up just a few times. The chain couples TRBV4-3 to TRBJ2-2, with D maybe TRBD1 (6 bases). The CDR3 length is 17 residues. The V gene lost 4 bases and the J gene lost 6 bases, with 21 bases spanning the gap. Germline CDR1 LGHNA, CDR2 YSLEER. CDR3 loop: CASSPRVQTGYAGELFF. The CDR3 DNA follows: TGCGCCAGCAGCCCAAGAGTACAGACAGGTTACGCCGGGGAGCTGTTTTTT.

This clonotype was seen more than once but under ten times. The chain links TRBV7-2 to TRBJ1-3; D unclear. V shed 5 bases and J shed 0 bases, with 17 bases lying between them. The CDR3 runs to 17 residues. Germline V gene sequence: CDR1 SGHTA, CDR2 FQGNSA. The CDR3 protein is CASSADRAGLSGNTIYF. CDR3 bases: TGTGCCAGCAGCGCCGACCGGGCCGGCCTCTCTGGAAACACCATATATTTT.

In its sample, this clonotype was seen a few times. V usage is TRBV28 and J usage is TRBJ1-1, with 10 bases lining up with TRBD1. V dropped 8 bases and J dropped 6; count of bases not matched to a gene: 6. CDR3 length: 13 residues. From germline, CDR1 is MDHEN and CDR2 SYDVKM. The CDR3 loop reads CASCGQGGAEAFF. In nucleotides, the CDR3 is TGTGCCAGCTGCGGACAGGGGGGTGCTGAAGCTTTCTTT.

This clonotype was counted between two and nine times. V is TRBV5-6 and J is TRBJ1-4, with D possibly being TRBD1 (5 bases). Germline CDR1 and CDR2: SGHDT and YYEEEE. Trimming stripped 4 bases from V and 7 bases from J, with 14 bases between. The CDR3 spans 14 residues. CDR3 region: CASSLVGVGEKLFF. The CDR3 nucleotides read TGTGCCAGCAGCCTGGTGGGGGTCGGTGAAAAACTGTTTTTT.

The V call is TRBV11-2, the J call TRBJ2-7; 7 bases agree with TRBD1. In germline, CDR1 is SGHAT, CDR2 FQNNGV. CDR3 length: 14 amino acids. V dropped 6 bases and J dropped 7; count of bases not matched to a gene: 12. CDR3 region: CASRQTGPMGEQYF. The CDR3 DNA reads TGTGCCAGCAGACAGACAGGGCCAATGGGGGAGCAGTACTTC.

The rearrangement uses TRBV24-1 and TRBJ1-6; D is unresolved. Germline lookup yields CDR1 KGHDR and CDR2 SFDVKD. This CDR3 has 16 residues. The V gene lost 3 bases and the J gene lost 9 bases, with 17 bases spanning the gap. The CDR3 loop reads CATSDMPAGDTSPLHF. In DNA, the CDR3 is TGTGCCACCAGTGATATGCCGGCGGGCGACACTTCACCCCTCCACTTT.

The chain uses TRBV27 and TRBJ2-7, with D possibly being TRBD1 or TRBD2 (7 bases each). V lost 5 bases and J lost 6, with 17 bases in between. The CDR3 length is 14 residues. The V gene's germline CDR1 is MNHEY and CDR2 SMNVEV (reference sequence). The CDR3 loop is CASSPRGGVGEQYF. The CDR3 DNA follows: TGTGCCAGCAGTCCCAGGGGGGGAGTCGGCGAGCAGTACTTC.